The 27 T cell receptor beta chains below all came from one sample that was sequenced in a study of blood T cell repertoires in COVID-19. Sequenced by immunoSEQ multiplex PCR; TCRdb stores in-frame clones only, minus some. This sample carries around 80,000 clones, over 65% of them seen once, and the ten largest clones take around 5.8%. Sequenced: peripheral blood. These receptors originate from a man between 45 and 60 years old with active or convalescent COVID-19.

The chain links TRBV24-1 to TRBJ1-2; D possibly corresponds to TRBD1 (5 bases). The CDR3 sequence is 14 residues long. V was cut by 5 bases and J by 2 bases, with 11 bases left in between. Germline lookup yields CDR1 KGHDR and CDR2 SFDVKD. CDR3 protein: CATSVAGLNYGYTF. CDR3 bases: TGTGCCACCAGTGTGGCAGGGCTCAACTATGGCTACACCTTC.

V and J are TRBV7-8 and TRBJ2-7; a possible D gene is TRBD2 (6 bases). The CDR3 is 14 residues long. From germline, CDR1 is SGHVS and CDR2 FQNEAQ. V was clipped by 6 bases and J by 2 bases, with 14 bases between them. The chain's CDR3 is CASSPSGWTYEQYF. The CDR3 coding sequence is TGTGCCAGCAGTCCCAGCGGGTGGACCTACGAGCAGTACTTC.

The V call is TRBV4-3, the J call TRBJ2-1; tentatively, D is TRBD1 (5 bases). Trimming removed 0 bases at V and 5 bases at J, with 11 bases between. Germline V gene lookup returns CDR1 LGHNA and CDR2 YSLEER. The CDR3 has 15 residues. The CDR3 DNA is TGCGCCAGCAGCCAAGACAGGGCCAGGAACAATGAGCAGTTCTTC. Translation gives CASSQDRARNNEQFF.

The chain has TRBV10-3 and TRBJ2-1; no clear D gene. CDR1 ENHRY and CDR2 SYGVKD come from the germline V gene. The CDR3 totals 13 residues. V was clipped by 6 bases and J by 6 bases, with 12 bases between them. The CDR3 region has the DNA TGTGCCATCAGCAGACTTTCGGGCAATGAGCAGTTCTTC. Its protein product is CAISRLSGNEQFF.

This chain links TRBV2 with TRBJ1-2; D perhaps matches TRBD1 (6 bases). With 5 bases removed from V and 6 bases from J, the gap between germline ends came to 13 bases. Germline assignment: CDR1 SNHLY and CDR2 FYNNEI. The CDR3 has 13 residues. The CDR3 reads CASSTQGSHGYTF. CDR3 nucleotide sequence: TGTGCCAGCAGTACACAGGGAAGCCATGGCTACACCTTC.

This rearrangement joins TRBV5-1 to TRBJ2-5; TRBD2 matches 9 bases. The CDR3 runs 19 residues. J gave up 5 bases and V 1 base, and 18 bases lay outside the gene matches. CDR1 and CDR2 (germline): SGHRS, YFSETQ. DNA for the CDR3: TGCGCCAGCAGCTTGTCAAGGACTAGCGACGTGACTTCTGGGGAGACCCAGTACTTC. It translates to CASSLSRTSDVTSGETQYF.

This clone was found a few times. This chain joins TRBV4-1 and TRBJ2-3, with 9 bases matching TRBD2. The CDR3 is 12 residues long. The trim removed 4 bases at V and 9 bases at J, leaving 2 bases unmatched. In germline, CDR1 is MGHRA, CDR2 YSYEKL. Written as DNA, the CDR3 is TGCGCCAGCAGCCCGACTAGCGGAACGCAGTATTTT. The encoded protein is CASSPTSGTQYF.

This chain joins TRBV6-5 and TRBJ1-2; 7 positions match TRBD1. This CDR3 has 13 amino acids. The germline CDR1 and CDR2 sequences are MNHEY and SVGAGI. Trimming at V came to 7 bases and at J to 8 bases, leaving 10 bases not matched to a gene. The CDR3 nucleotides are TGTGCCAGCACCTCGGGACAGTCACGGGGCTACACCTTC. Translating gives CASTSGQSRGYTF.

The chain carries TRBV19 and TRBJ1-1, with 12 positions matching TRBD1. V trimming: 2 bases; J trimming: 7 bases; junction bases outside the gene matches: 8. CDR3 length: 16 residues. Germline lookup yields CDR1 LNHDA and CDR2 SQIVND (reference sequence). In DNA, the CDR3 is TGTGCCAGTAGTATACCGCGGGGGGACAGGGGGCTTGAAGCTTTCTTT. Translated: CASSIPRGDRGLEAFF. Complete variable domain (other parts from reference TRBV19 and TRBJ1-1): DGGITQSPKYLFRKEGQNVTLSCEQNLNHDAMYWYRQDPGQGLRLIYYSQIVNDFQKGDIAEGYSVSREKKESFPLTVTSAQKNPTAFYLCASSIPRGDRGLEAFFGQGTRLTVV.

The gene calls are TRBV4-3 and TRBJ2-1, with 16 bases that match TRBD2. The J segment lost 4 bases and the V segment lost 4 bases, leaving 19 bases of the junction unmatched. The CDR3 extends over 22 amino acids. The V gene's germline CDR1 is LGHNA and CDR2 YSLEER. The CDR3, as DNA: TGCGCCAGCAGCCCCCGAGTAGACACGAGGGGGACTAGCGGGGGGGTTTACAATGAGCAGTTCTTC. Translated, it gives CASSPRVDTRGTSGGVYNEQFF.

This rearrangement joins TRBV6-5 to TRBJ2-3; maybe TRBD1 (6 bases). Trimming cost V 8 bases and J 2 bases, with 11 bases left between them. The CDR3 is made up of 13 amino acids. CDR1 is MNHEY, CDR2 SVGAGI, per germline. CDR3 sequence (DNA): TGTGCCAGCTCCGGACAGCTCACAGATACGCAGTATTTT. Its translation is CASSGQLTDTQYF.

This rearrangement joins TRBV7-9 to TRBJ1-2, with D possibly matching TRBD1 (6 bases). The V gene's germline CDR1 is SEHNR and CDR2 FQNEAQ (reference sequence). This CDR3 is built from 12 residues. The V gene lost 5 bases and the J gene lost 7 bases, with 11 bases spanning the gap. The CDR3 loop is CASSPDRSGYTF. The DNA of the CDR3 is TGTGCCAGCAGCCCGGACAGAAGTGGCTACACCTTC.

This rearrangement joins TRBV10-2 to TRBJ2-2; 9 positions match TRBD2. Losses at the gene ends were 6 bases for V and 4 bases for J; bases not matched to a gene: 15. In germline, CDR1 is WSHSY, CDR2 SAAADI. The CDR3 has 18 residues. CDR3 bases: TGCGCCAGCAGCCCCGTGCTAGCGGGGTCCCTAAGCACCGGGGAGCTGTTTTTT. Amino acids: CASSPVLAGSLSTGELFF.

The rearrangement uses TRBV7-9 and TRBJ2-2; 10 bases are shared with TRBD1. Looked up from germline, CDR1 is SEHNR and CDR2 is FQNEAQ (reference sequence). J gave up 2 bases and V 2 bases, and 2 bases lay outside the gene matches. This CDR3 contains 16 residues. As DNA, the CDR3 is TGTGCCAGCAGCTTAACGACAGGGGGCAACACCGGGGAGCTGTTTTTT. It encodes CASSLTTGGNTGELFF.

As to this clone: The same CDR3 also results from other DNA sequences found in this sample. The J gene is TRBJ2-1, the V gene TRBV5-1; TRBD1 aligns across 9 bases. Germline V gene lookup returns CDR1 SGHRS and CDR2 YFSETQ. The CDR3 has 15 residues. V lost 0 bases to trimming and J lost 2 bases; unmatched junction nucleotides: 0. CDR3 region: CASSLGQGAYNEQFF. CDR3 DNA: TGCGCCAGCAGCTTGGGACAGGGGGCCTACAATGAGCAGTTCTTC.

J is TRBJ2-1 and V is TRBV5-1, with D perhaps matching TRBD2 (6 bases). Germline assignment: CDR1 SGHRS and CDR2 YFSETQ. V was trimmed by 1 base and J by 5 bases, leaving 13 bases between them. The CDR3 runs 15 residues. DNA for the CDR3: TGCGCCAGCAGCTTGAACGGGGAGGTAAACAATGAGCAGTTCTTC. It is translated as CASSLNGEVNNEQFF. The full variable domain, its missing parts supplied by reference TRBV5-1 and TRBJ2-1, is KAGVTQTPRYLIKTRGQQVTLSCSPISGHRSVSWYQQTPGQGLQFLFEYFSETQRNKGNFPGRFSGRQFSNSRSEMNVSTLELGDSALYLCASSLNGEVNNEQFFGPGTRLTVL.

In DNA, the CDR3 is TGTGCCAGCAGCTTAGGCCAACAGCTACCCCTCCACTTT. Translating it yields CASSLGQQLPLHF. The chain has TRBV7-3 and TRBJ1-6; the D is unclear. V was trimmed by 2 bases and J by 12 bases, leaving 11 bases between them. The CDR3 runs to 13 residues. Germline V CDR1 and CDR2: SGHTA, FQGTGA. The whole variable domain, remainder taken from reference TRBV7-3 and TRBJ1-6, is GAGVSQTPSNKVTEKGKYVELRCDPISGHTALYWYRQSLGQGPEFLIYFQGTGAADDSGLPNDRFFAVRPEGSVSTLKIQRTERGDSAVYLCASSLGQQLPLHFGNGTRLTVT.

Of note for this clone: The sample carries other DNA sequences with the same CDR3. The chain combines TRBV19 with TRBJ2-7; D not resolved. Germline values: CDR1 LNHDA, CDR2 SQIVND (reference sequence). This CDR3 has 13 residues. Trimming took off 2 bases at V and 1 base at J, with 6 bases between the two ends. CDR3 sequence (DNA): TGTGCCAGTAGTATATCTGTGTCCTACGAGCAGTACTTC. Its translation is CASSISVSYEQYF.

V gene TRBV4-2 combines with J gene TRBJ2-2; 9 positions match TRBD1. The CDR3 runs to 17 residues. In germline, CDR1 is LGHNA, CDR2 YNFKEQ. The V gene end was trimmed by 0 bases and the J gene end by 6 bases; junction bases not matched to a gene: 8. CDR3: CASSQDRDRVIAGELFF. The CDR3 DNA sequence: TGTGCCAGCAGCCAAGACCGGGACAGGGTAATTGCCGGGGAGCTGTTTTTT.

V is TRBV5-1 and J is TRBJ1-1; 7 nucleotides align to TRBD1. Trimming took 5 bases from V and 0 from J; bases not matched to a gene: 7. This CDR3 contains 15 residues. Germline V gene lookup returns CDR1 SGHRS and CDR2 YFSETQ. CDR3 nucleotides: TGCGCCAGCAGTTTAGAAGGGGGCCTGAACACTGAAGCTTTCTTT. This sequence encodes CASSLEGGLNTEAFF.

This clone was seen more than once but under ten times. The V and J genes are TRBV20-1 and TRBJ1-5; D is ambiguous. Germline V gene lookup returns CDR1 DFQATT and CDR2 SNEGSKA (reference sequence). The CDR3 loop spans 13 amino acids. V was shortened by 3 bases and J by 5 bases, with 11 bases between the two germline ends. The CDR3 DNA reads TGCAGTGCTAGTCACGGAGGGTATCAGCCCCAGCATTTT. This codes for CSASHGGYQPQHF.

The chain employs TRBV29-1 and TRBJ2-7, with 8 bases that match TRBD1. The CDR3 spans 12 residues. Trimming removed 7 bases from V and 5 bases from J; junction bases left unmatched: 7. Germline assignment: CDR1 SQVTM and CDR2 ANQGSEA. The DNA for the CDR3 is TGCAGCGCCAGCGGACAGGGCAACGAGCAGTACTTC. This sequence encodes CSASGQGNEQYF.

This rearrangement joins TRBV5-1 to TRBJ2-3; 8 positions match TRBD1. The germline V gene has CDR1 SGHRS and CDR2 YFSETQ. This CDR3 is built from 17 residues. With V trimmed by 3 bases and J by 0 bases, 9 bases remained unmatched. The CDR3 spells CASSYGTGDPSTDTQYF. The DNA of the CDR3 is TGCGCCAGCAGCTACGGGACAGGCGACCCTAGCACAGATACGCAGTATTTT. The full variable domain, with the rest looked up from reference TRBV5-1 and TRBJ2-3, is KAGVTQTPRYLIKTRGQQVTLSCSPISGHRSVSWYQQTPGQGLQFLFEYFSETQRNKGNFPGRFSGRQFSNSRSEMNVSTLELGDSALYLCASSYGTGDPSTDTQYFGPGTRLTVL.

V gene TRBV29-1 combines with J gene TRBJ1-2; D is unclear. Germline CDR1 SQVTM, CDR2 ANQGSEA. Trimming pared 7 bases from V and 6 bases from J, leaving 15 bases between. This CDR3 has 12 amino acids. The CDR3 DNA is TGCAGCGCCGCGTGGAGGTGGGATGGCTACACCTTC. This gives the protein CSAAWRWDGYTF.

The chain employs TRBV10-2 and TRBJ1-2; D unresolved. CDR3 length: 13 residues. Germline CDR1 reads WSHSY; CDR2 reads SAAADI. The ends were cut back, 4 bases at V and 8 bases at J, with 14 bases in the middle. CDR3 bases: TGCGCCAGCAGTGGGCAGGTATTCGGCGGCTACACCTTC. It is translated as CASSGQVFGGYTF.

This clone has just a few counts. The V gene is TRBV11-2, the J gene TRBJ1-2; the match to TRBD1 covers 7 bases. CDR1 SGHAT and CDR2 FQNNGV come from the germline V gene. V lost 0 bases, J lost 4 bases, and 2 bases stayed unmatched. The CDR3 is 14 amino acids. The CDR3 DNA is TGTGCCAGCAGCTTAGACCGGACAGGCTATGGCTACACCTTC. It encodes CASSLDRTGYGYTF.

Written as DNA, the CDR3 is TGCGCCAGCAGCTACGATCGAGGGACAGATACGCAGTATTTT. It encodes CASSYDRGTDTQYF. The rearrangement joins TRBV5-1 to TRBJ2-3; the D gene is possibly TRBD2 (5 bases). The CDR3 consists of 14 residues. Germline CDR1 and CDR2: SGHRS and YFSETQ. V was clipped by 3 bases and J by 3 bases, with 11 bases between them.